This entry lists 29 T cell receptor beta chains sequenced from one sample in a study of blood T cell repertoires in COVID-19. Clones were read by immunoSEQ multiplex PCR, and TCRdb kept only the in-frame ones, dropping some. Of about 49,000 clones in the sample, 90% were seen once. What was sequenced was peripheral blood. The receptors shown here come from a human donor in a cohort sampled during active COVID-19.

The CDR3 coding sequence is TGTGCCAGCTCACCATCAGGGACCGGGGAGCTGTTTTTT. It specifies CASSPSGTGELFF. V and J are TRBV18 and TRBJ2-2; possible D gene TRBD1, 5 bases. The length of the CDR3 is 13 residues. V was clipped by 2 bases and J by 5 bases, with 6 bases between them. The germline gives CDR1 KGHSH, CDR2 LQKENI.

J is TRBJ2-7 and V is TRBV5-4; D might be TRBD1 (5 bases). V was trimmed by 0 bases and J by 6 bases, leaving 13 bases between them. Germline assignment: CDR1 SGHNT and CDR2 YYREEE (reference sequence). CDR3 length equals 14 residues. The CDR3 DNA reads as TGTGCCAGCAGCTTGGATCAGGGTTTAAGCGAGCAGTACTTC. It translates to CASSLDQGLSEQYF.

V is TRBV7-9 and J is TRBJ2-5; 10 bases fit TRBD1. The germline V gene encodes CDR1 SEHNR and CDR2 FQNEAQ (reference sequence). V trimming: 5 bases; J trimming: 4 bases; junction bases outside the gene matches: 7. This CDR3 is 15 amino acids long. The CDR3 DNA reads as TGTGCCAGCAGCCTAACGGGACAGGGGACAGAGACCCAGTACTTC. This encodes CASSLTGQGTETQYF.

This clone appeared once. This rearrangement joins TRBV28 to TRBJ2-1; TRBD2 matches at 11 bases. CDR3 size: 18 residues. V trimming: 0 bases; J trimming: 9 bases; junction bases outside the gene matches: 13. In germline, CDR1 is MDHEN, CDR2 SYDVKM. In nucleotides, the CDR3 is TGTGCCAGCAGTTTATGGACTAGCGGGGTGTACGGTGATAGTGAGCAGTTCTTC. Its protein is CASSLWTSGVYGDSEQFF.

The chain links TRBV21-1 to TRBJ2-4; TRBD1, the table's D call, lacks a check against the DNA. TRBV21-1 is a pseudogene locus. The CDR3 runs 18 residues. The CDR3 protein is CASSKDRNRGPAKNIQYF. The CDR3 DNA reads as TGTGCCAGCAGCAAAGATCGGAACAGGGGACCCGCCAAAAACATTCAGTACTTC.

V and J are TRBV5-1 and TRBJ1-1, with D uncertain. Trimming pared 1 base from V and 1 base from J, leaving 14 bases between. The CDR3 loop spans 16 amino acids. The germline gives CDR1 SGHRS, CDR2 YFSETQ. In nucleotides, the CDR3 is TGCGCCAGCAGCTTGCTTACGTCTTGGCAGAACACTGAAGCTTTCTTT. Amino acid sequence: CASSLLTSWQNTEAFF. Full variable domain (missing parts from reference TRBV5-1 and TRBJ1-1): KAGVTQTPRYLIKTRGQQVTLSCSPISGHRSVSWYQQTPGQGLQFLFEYFSETQRNKGNFPGRFSGRQFSNSRSEMNVSTLELGDSALYLCASSLLTSWQNTEAFFGQGTRLTVV.

The chain combines TRBV3-1 (or the pseudogene TRBV3-2) with TRBJ2-5; D not certain. The V end was cut by 1 base, the J end by 2 bases, with 8 bases between. The CDR3 length is 14 residues. Germline loops: CDR1 LGHDT, CDR2 YNNKEL (reference sequence). DNA of the CDR3: TGTGCCAGCAGCCAAGCTGGCAGACAAGAGACCCAGTACTTC. This encodes CASSQAGRQETQYF.

To note about this clone: This specimen includes other DNA sequences encoding the same CDR3. The V call is TRBV9, the J call TRBJ1-2; 11 bases are shared with TRBD1. The length of the CDR3 is 15 residues. Trimming took 3 bases from V and 5 from J; bases not matched to a gene: 6. The germline V gene has CDR1 SGDLS and CDR2 YYNGEE. The CDR3 spells CASSDFGQGAYGYTF. The DNA of the CDR3 is TGTGCCAGCAGCGACTTCGGACAGGGGGCGTATGGCTACACCTTC.

The chain is built from TRBV2 and TRBJ2-1; D perhaps matches TRBD2 (6 bases). V shed 2 bases and J shed 3 bases, with 11 bases lying between them. Germline V gene data show CDR1 as SNHLY and CDR2 as FYNNEI. This CDR3 is 15 amino acids long. This CDR3 reads CASSELRGLYNEQFF. Written as DNA, the CDR3 is TGTGCCAGCAGTGAATTACGGGGACTCTACAATGAGCAGTTCTTC.

This clone was observed a handful of times. The chain combines TRBV6-2 or TRBV6-3 with TRBJ1-2, with 7 bases that match TRBD1. The CDR3 length is 17 residues. V shed 0 bases, J shed 4 bases, and the junction held 11 bases outside the gene matches. Per germline, CDR1 MNHEY and CDR2 SVGEGT. CDR3 loop: CASSYSKTDRDTYGYTF. The CDR3 DNA reads TGTGCCAGCAGTTACTCCAAGACAGACAGGGACACCTATGGCTACACCTTC.

The chain employs TRBV2 and TRBJ2-3; 9 bases are shared with TRBD1. CDR1 SNHLY and CDR2 FYNNEI come from the germline V gene. The CDR3 length is 14 residues. With V trimmed by 8 bases and J by 5 bases, 8 bases remained unmatched. For the CDR3, the DNA is TGTGCCAGCGAGGGACAGGGCGGATTAGATACGCAGTATTTT. It encodes CASEGQGGLDTQYF.

The rearrangement links TRBV2 to TRBJ1-5; D not resolved. Trimming cost V 7 bases and J 0 bases, with 10 bases left between them. Germline CDR1 reads SNHLY; CDR2 reads FYNNEI. The length of the CDR3 is 14 residues. The CDR3 region has the DNA TGTGCCAGCATGAAGCAATATAGCAATCAGCCCCAGCATTTT. This translates into CASMKQYSNQPQHF.

The chain couples TRBV12-5 to TRBJ1-6; weak D call: TRBD1 (5 bases). CDR3 length: 14 residues. V lost 6 bases to trimming and J lost 4 bases, with 10 bases between them. Per the germline V gene, CDR1 is LGHNT and CDR2 is FRNRAP. The CDR3: CASGSTGYNSPLHF. CDR3 DNA: TGTGCTAGTGGGTCTACAGGATATAATTCACCCCTCCACTTT. The whole variable domain, filled in from reference TRBV12-5 and TRBJ1-6, reads DARVTQTPRHKVTEMGQEVTMRCQPILGHNTVFWYRQTMMQGLELLAYFRNRAPLDDSGMPKDRFSAEMPDATLATLKIQPSEPRDSAVYFCASGSTGYNSPLHFGNGTRLTVT.

This clone was recorded only once. The chain links TRBV28 to TRBJ1-2; TRBD1 aligns across 7 bases. Unmatched junction bases numbered 8, after V lost 4 bases and J lost 6 bases. The V gene's germline CDR1 is MDHEN and CDR2 SYDVKM. The length of the CDR3 is 14 residues. This CDR3 is CASSSDGTDDGYTF. The DNA of the CDR3 is TGTGCCAGCAGTTCCGATGGGACAGATGATGGCTACACCTTC.

The chain recombines TRBV19 with TRBJ1-4; 9 bases agree with TRBD1. The CDR3 consists of 13 residues. CDR1 and CDR2 (germline): LNHDA, SQIVND (reference sequence). Trimming at V came to 8 bases and at J to 8 bases, leaving 6 bases not matched to a gene. The CDR3 loop is CASAGTGTEKLFF. CDR3 sequence (DNA): TGTGCCAGTGCCGGGACAGGGACGGAAAAACTGTTTTTT.

The chain couples TRBV6-1 to TRBJ2-7, with D possibly being TRBD2 (5 bases). This CDR3 comprises 13 residues. From germline, CDR1 is MNHNS and CDR2 SASEGT. Trimming shortened V by 1 base and J by 4 bases, and 8 bases separated the two germline ends. CDR3 region: CASSEEGAYEQYF. The CDR3 DNA sequence: TGTGCCAGCAGTGAAGAGGGAGCATACGAGCAGTACTTC.

In DNA, the CDR3 is TGTGCCTTCTACAGGGGGACCACAGATACGCAGTATTTT. This sequence encodes CAFYRGTTDTQYF. The rearrangement links TRBV30 to TRBJ2-3; 8 positions agree with TRBD1. CDR1 GTSNPN and CDR2 SVGIG come from the germline V gene (reference sequence). The CDR3 has 13 amino acids. The V and J ends lost 7 bases and 2 bases, in that order; junction bases with no gene match: 5.

As to this clone: A read error may produce the germline difference seen at one junction end. The rearrangement links TRBV7-9 to TRBJ2-1; 12 nucleotides line up with TRBD2. CDR3 length: 14 residues. Germline V gene sequence: CDR1 SEHNR, CDR2 FQNEAQ (reference sequence). The CDR3, as DNA: TGTGCCAGCAGCCTAGCGGGGGGGCGTGTAGAGCAGTTCTTC. Its protein is CASSLAGGRVEQFF.

The chain couples TRBV4-3 to TRBJ1-2; tentatively, D is TRBD1 (5 bases). V dropped 4 bases and J dropped 7 bases, with 16 bases sitting between them. Germline-derived CDR1 and CDR2 are LGHNA and YSLEER. The CDR3 is 14 residues long. CDR3 sequence (DNA): TGCGCCAGCAGCCTCCGCTCAGGGTTGGGTGGCTACACCTTC. Its protein product is CASSLRSGLGGYTF.

V gene TRBV30 combines with J gene TRBJ2-2; TRBD1 might be the D (6 bases). The CDR3 runs 14 residues. With 4 bases removed from V and 3 bases from J, the gap between germline ends came to 12 bases. CDR1 is GTSNPN and CDR2 is SVGIG in the germline V gene (reference sequence). The CDR3 spells CAWKGDHYTGELFF. CDR3 nucleotides: TGTGCCTGGAAGGGGGATCACTACACCGGGGAGCTGTTTTTT.

The chain has TRBV9 and TRBJ1-1, with 8 positions matching TRBD1. V shed 0 bases and J 10 bases; nucleotides not matched to a gene: 11. Germline CDR1 and CDR2: SGDLS and YYNGEE. This CDR3 contains 15 residues. CDR3: CASSVEGQGPLGAFF. CDR3 DNA: TGTGCCAGCAGCGTAGAAGGACAGGGTCCCTTGGGAGCTTTCTTT.

The chain has TRBV7-2 and TRBJ2-7, with no clear D. This CDR3 is built from 13 residues. Germline V lookup: CDR1 SGHTA, CDR2 FQGNSA. Trimming removed 7 bases at V and 0 bases at J, with 10 bases between. The chain's CDR3 is CASTPYYSYEQYF. The CDR3 DNA sequence: TGTGCCAGCACCCCCTATTACTCCTACGAGCAGTACTTC. Full variable domain (rest looked up from reference TRBV7-2 and TRBJ2-7): GAGVSQSPSNKVTEKGKDVELRCDPISGHTALYWYRQSLGQGLEFLIYFQGNSAPDKSGLPSDRFSAERTGGSVSTLTIQRTQQEDSAVYLCASTPYYSYEQYFGPGTRLTVT.

This clone was recorded a few times. The chain employs TRBV7-2 and TRBJ1-5; D may be TRBD1 (6 bases). Trimming removed 2 bases from V and 0 bases from J, with 8 bases in between. The CDR3 loop spans 15 amino acids. CDR1 is SGHTA and CDR2 is FQGNSA in the germline V gene. CDR3 DNA: TGTGCCAGCAGCTTAAGGACAGTTAGCAATCAGCCCCAGCATTTT. As protein: CASSLRTVSNQPQHF. Supplemented by reference TRBV7-2 and TRBJ1-5, the full variable domain reads GAGVSQSPSNKVTEKGKDVELRCDPISGHTALYWYRQSLGQGLEFLIYFQGNSAPDKSGLPSDRFSAERTGGSVSTLTIQRTQQEDSAVYLCASSLRTVSNQPQHFGDGTRLSIL.

This CDR3 reads CASSYLQGGHGYTF. In DNA, the CDR3 is TGTGCCAGCAGTTACCTACAGGGGGGTCATGGCTACACCTTC. The chain links TRBV6-5 to TRBJ1-2, with 8 bases identical to TRBD1. Germline V gene lookup returns CDR1 MNHEY and CDR2 SVGAGI. The CDR3 totals 14 residues. Losses at the gene ends were 2 bases for V and 6 bases for J; bases not matched to a gene: 5.

The chain combines TRBV7-8 with TRBJ1-1; the match to TRBD1 covers 8 bases. Germline V gene lookup returns CDR1 SGHVS and CDR2 FQNEAQ. V trimming: 5 bases; J trimming: 0 bases; junction bases outside the gene matches: 11. CDR3 length equals 17 residues. For the CDR3, the DNA is TGTGCCAGCAGCCCACGTCGGTTGGGACAGGTGAACACTGAAGCTTTCTTT. Its protein product is CASSPRRLGQVNTEAFF.

CDR3 sequence (DNA): TGTGCCAGCAGCCATTTTCGTGGAGACTCACCCCTCCACTTT. It codes for CASSHFRGDSPLHF. The gene calls are TRBV3-1 (or the pseudogene TRBV3-2) and TRBJ1-6; no firm D call. Germline V lookup: CDR1 LGHDT, CDR2 YNNKEL (reference sequence). The CDR3 sequence is 14 residues long. V lost 3 bases and J lost 10, with 13 bases in between.

In DNA form, the CDR3 reads TGTGCCAGTATGACAGGGAATGGAAACACCATATATTTT. As protein: CASMTGNGNTIYF. This rearrangement joins TRBV2 to TRBJ1-3; 7 bases map to TRBD1. The CDR3 contains 13 residues. Per the germline V gene, CDR1 is SNHLY and CDR2 is FYNNEI. Trimming cost V 9 bases and J 3 bases; bases outside gene matches: 5.

V and J are TRBV6-2 or TRBV6-3 and TRBJ2-5; possible D gene TRBD1, 5 bases. There are 12 residues in the CDR3. Per the germline V gene, CDR1 is MNHEY and CDR2 is SVGEGT. V was cut by 3 bases and J by 13 bases, with 15 bases left in between. The CDR3 region is CASSYRGIGPYF. In nucleotides, the CDR3 is TGTGCCAGCAGTTATAGGGGAATTGGGCCGTACTTC.

The V gene is TRBV2, the J gene TRBJ1-6; D uncertain. V lost 9 bases and J lost 8, with 8 bases in between. The CDR3 is made up of 11 amino acids. From germline, CDR1 is SNHLY and CDR2 FYNNEI. DNA for the CDR3: TGTGCCAGTAGAACCTATTCACCCCTCCACTTT. Protein: CASRTYSPLHF.